What follows are 13 T cell receptor beta chains derived from one specimen sequenced in a study of blood T cell repertoires in COVID-19. Assay: immunoSEQ multiplex PCR; the TCRdb copy retains only in-frame clones and omits some. Of fewer than 65,000 clones listed, approximately 89% are singletons. Sequencing input: peripheral blood. These receptors all come from a man aged 55-75 years with acute or convalescent COVID-19.

This clone was seen a handful of times. The rearrangement links TRBV6-5 to TRBJ2-2; D call uncertain. The CDR3 is 14 residues long. Trimming pared 6 bases from V and 6 bases from J, leaving 14 bases between. The V gene's germline CDR1 is MNHEY and CDR2 SVGAGI. DNA of the CDR3: TGTGCCAGCAGGACTTTCCCCATGTCCGGGGAGCTGTTTTTT. Its translation: CASRTFPMSGELFF.

This clone has only a few counts. The rearrangement links TRBV3-1 (or the pseudogene TRBV3-2) to TRBJ1-4; a possible D gene is TRBD1 (5 bases). Looked up from germline, CDR1 is LGHDT and CDR2 is YNNKEL (reference sequence). V was shortened by 4 bases and J by 5 bases, with 11 bases between the two germline ends. This CDR3 has 14 residues. The CDR3 loop reads CASSRDWQNEKLFF. CDR3 bases: TGTGCCAGCAGCCGGGACTGGCAGAATGAAAAACTGTTTTTT.

This rearrangement joins TRBV30 to TRBJ1-2, with TRBD1 matching 7 bases. With 0 bases clipped from V and 4 bases from J, the junction kept 2 bases outside the gene matches. Germline loops: CDR1 GTSNPN, CDR2 SVGIG (reference sequence). CDR3 length: 13 amino acids. The CDR3 sequence: CAWSVGTAYGYTF. As DNA, the CDR3 is TGTGCCTGGAGTGTAGGGACAGCCTATGGCTACACCTTC.

The chain recombines TRBV6-5 with TRBJ1-1; D may be TRBD1 (6 bases). Deletions cut 6 bases from V and 3 bases from J, with 11 bases between. Germline V CDR1 and CDR2: MNHEY, SVGAGI. CDR3 length: 13 amino acids. CDR3 sequence: CASSQGGYTEAFF. For the CDR3, the DNA is TGTGCCAGCAGCCAAGGGGGATACACTGAAGCTTTCTTT.

The chain employs TRBV27 and TRBJ2-7; TRBD2 matches 14 bases. The CDR3 has 17 amino acids. The trim removed 4 bases at V and 0 bases at J, leaving 5 bases unmatched. CDR1 MNHEY and CDR2 SMNVEV come from the germline V gene (reference sequence). Here the CDR3 reads CASSYRLAGGRSYEQYF. The CDR3, as DNA: TGTGCCAGCAGTTACCGACTAGCGGGAGGGCGCTCCTACGAGCAGTACTTC.

CDR3 residues: CSVEGQGPEAFF. DNA for the CDR3: TGCAGCGTTGAAGGACAGGGACCTGAAGCTTTCTTT. V usage is TRBV29-1 and J usage is TRBJ1-1; 7 bases match TRBD1. The V and J ends lost 1 base and 6 bases, in that order; junction bases with no gene match: 2. The CDR3 totals 12 residues. Germline CDR1 is SQVTM and CDR2 is ANQGSEA.

This clone was detected once. The rearrangement joins TRBV11-1 to TRBJ1-2; 8 bases match TRBD1. The germline gives CDR1 SGHAT, CDR2 FQDESV (reference sequence). V lost 5 bases and J lost 8; bases outside the gene matches: 13. The length of the CDR3 is 15 residues. CDR3 region: CASSHRQGSIDGYTF. For the CDR3, the DNA is TGTGCCAGCAGCCATAGACAGGGGAGTATCGACGGCTACACCTTC.

The rearrangement links TRBV7-9 to TRBJ2-2; a possible D gene is TRBD1 (6 bases). The CDR3 totals 17 residues. Germline V CDR1 and CDR2: SEHNR, FQNEAQ (reference sequence). V was cut by 5 bases and J by 0 bases, with 16 bases left in between. CDR3: CASSIGLWGPNTGELFF. CDR3 DNA sequence: TGTGCCAGCAGCATAGGCCTTTGGGGGCCGAACACCGGGGAGCTGTTTTTT.

The chain has TRBV20-1 and TRBJ2-5; the D gene is possibly TRBD2 (6 bases). The CDR3 loop spans 11 amino acids. Germline V CDR1 and CDR2: DFQATT, SNEGSKA (reference sequence). V lost 6 bases and J 5 bases, leaving 10 bases between the germline ends. CDR3 DNA: TGCAGTGCAACGGGGGAGGAGACCCAGTACTTC. Translated, it gives CSATGEETQYF.

The chain combines TRBV2 with TRBJ1-1, with D possibly matching TRBD1 (5 bases). This CDR3 is 13 amino acids long. Germline V lookup: CDR1 SNHLY, CDR2 FYNNEI. Trimming removed 5 bases from V and 11 bases from J, with 18 bases in between. The CDR3 here is CASSWEGPLGAFF. In nucleotides, the CDR3 is TGTGCCAGCAGTTGGGAGGGGCCCCTGGGGGCTTTCTTT.

This rearrangement joins TRBV10-1 to TRBJ2-7, with 7 bases identical to TRBD1. The CDR3 runs to 13 residues. V gave up 8 bases and J gave up 4 bases; unmatched junction bases: 8. CDR1 is WNHNN and CDR2 is SYGVQD in the germline V gene (reference sequence). CDR3 DNA: TGCGCCAGCTCTGGACAGGCTGGGTACGAGCAGTACTTC. This encodes CASSGQAGYEQYF.

The chain recombines TRBV28 with TRBJ1-5; a possible D gene is TRBD1 (6 bases). The germline V gene has CDR1 MDHEN and CDR2 SYDVKM. This CDR3 contains 15 residues. The V gene lost 6 bases and the J gene lost 3 bases, with 15 bases spanning the gap. CDR3 protein: CASRTPTGHNQPQHF. The CDR3, as DNA: TGTGCCAGCAGAACCCCGACAGGACACAATCAGCCCCAGCATTTT.

V gene TRBV24-1 combines with J gene TRBJ2-1, with 7 bases aligning to TRBD2. This CDR3 contains 16 residues. Germline V gene sequence: CDR1 KGHDR, CDR2 SFDVKD. V gave up 4 bases and J gave up 9 bases; unmatched junction bases: 14. The CDR3 sequence is CATSERGGRGGFEQFF. The CDR3 DNA sequence: TGTGCCACCAGTGAGAGGGGAGGGCGCGGAGGATTTGAGCAGTTCTTC.